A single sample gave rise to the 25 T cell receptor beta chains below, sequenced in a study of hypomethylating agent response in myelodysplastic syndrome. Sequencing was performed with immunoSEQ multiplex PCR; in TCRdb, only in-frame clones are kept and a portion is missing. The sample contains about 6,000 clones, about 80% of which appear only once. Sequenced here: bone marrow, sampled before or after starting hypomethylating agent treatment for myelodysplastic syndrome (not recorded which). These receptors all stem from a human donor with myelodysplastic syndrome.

The DNA of the CDR3 is TGTGCCTGGAGTCCGAGGAGAGCTGGGGCCAACGTCCTGACTTTC. Amino acid sequence: CAWSPRRAGANVLTF. The chain couples TRBV30 to TRBJ2-6; D is ambiguous. Germline V gives CDR1 GTSNPN, CDR2 SVGIG (reference sequence). This CDR3 is built from 15 residues. Between the trimmed V and J ends, which lost 2 bases and 2 bases, there was a span of 10 bases.

The CDR3, as DNA: TGTGCCAGCAGCGCCCGTCTTGCGTTTGGAGCTGGGGAGCTGTTTTTT. The encoded protein is CASSARLAFGAGELFF. This rearrangement joins TRBV9 to TRBJ2-2; unclear D gene. V shed 3 bases and J shed 8 bases, with 20 bases lying between them. CDR3 length: 16 residues. Germline CDR1 is SGDLS and CDR2 is YYNGEE. Using reference TRBV9 and TRBJ2-2 for the parts outside the CDR3, the full variable domain is DSGVTQTPKHLITATGQRVTLRCSPRSGDLSVYWYQQSLDQGLQFLIQYYNGEERAKGNILERFSAQQFPDLHSELNLSSLELGDSALYFCASSARLAFGAGELFFGEGSRLTVL.

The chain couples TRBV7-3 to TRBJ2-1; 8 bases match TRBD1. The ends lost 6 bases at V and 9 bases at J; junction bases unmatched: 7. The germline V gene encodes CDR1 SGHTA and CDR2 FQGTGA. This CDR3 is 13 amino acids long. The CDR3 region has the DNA TGTGCCAGCAGACAGGGGGTATACGGTGAGCAGTTCTTC. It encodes CASRQGVYGEQFF.

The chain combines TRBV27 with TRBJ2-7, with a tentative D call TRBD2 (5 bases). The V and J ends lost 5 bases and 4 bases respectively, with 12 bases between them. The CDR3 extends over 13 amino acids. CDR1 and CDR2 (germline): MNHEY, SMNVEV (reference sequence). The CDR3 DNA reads TGTGCCAGCAGTCTACTGCCGGGGTACGAGCAGTACGTC. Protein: CASSLLPGYEQYV.

The CDR3 region has the DNA TGTGCCATCAGTGAGTCGAGGACAGGGGCGGATACGCAGTATTTT. It translates to CAISESRTGADTQYF. The genes are TRBV10-3 and TRBJ2-3, with 9 bases fitting TRBD1. From germline, CDR1 is ENHRY and CDR2 SYGVKD. This CDR3 region has 15 residues. Trimming at V came to 0 bases and at J to 6 bases, leaving 4 bases not matched to a gene.

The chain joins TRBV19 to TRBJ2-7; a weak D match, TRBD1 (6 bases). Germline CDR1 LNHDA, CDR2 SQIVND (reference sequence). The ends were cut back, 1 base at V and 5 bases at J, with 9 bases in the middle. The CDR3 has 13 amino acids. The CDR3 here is CASSIGGQNEQYF. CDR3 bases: TGTGCCAGTAGTATAGGCGGACAGAACGAGCAGTACTTC. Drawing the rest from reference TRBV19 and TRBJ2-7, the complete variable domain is DGGITQSPKYLFRKEGQNVTLSCEQNLNHDAMYWYRQDPGQGLRLIYYSQIVNDFQKGDIAEGYSVSREKKESFPLTVTSAQKNPTAFYLCASSIGGQNEQYFGPGTRLTVT.

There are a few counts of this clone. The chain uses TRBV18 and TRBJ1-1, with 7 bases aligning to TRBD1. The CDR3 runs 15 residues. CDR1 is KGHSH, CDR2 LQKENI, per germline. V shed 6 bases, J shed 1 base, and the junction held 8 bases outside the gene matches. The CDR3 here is CASSPHRGPNTEAFF. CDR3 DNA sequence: TGTGCCAGCTCGCCGCACAGGGGCCCGAACACTGAAGCTTTCTTT.

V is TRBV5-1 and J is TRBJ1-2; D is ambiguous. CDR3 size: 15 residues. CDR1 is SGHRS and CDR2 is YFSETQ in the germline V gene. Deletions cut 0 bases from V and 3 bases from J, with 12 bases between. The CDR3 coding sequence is TGCGCCAGCAGCTTGGACGCCTTTGCGGACTATGGCTACACCTTC. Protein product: CASSLDAFADYGYTF.

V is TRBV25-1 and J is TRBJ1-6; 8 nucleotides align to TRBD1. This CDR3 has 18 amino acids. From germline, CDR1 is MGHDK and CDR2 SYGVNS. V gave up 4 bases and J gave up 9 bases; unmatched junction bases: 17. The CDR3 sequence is CASSGSPRGGTGASPLHF. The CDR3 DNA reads TGTGCCAGCAGTGGTTCTCCGAGGGGGGGGACAGGTGCTTCACCCCTCCACTTT.

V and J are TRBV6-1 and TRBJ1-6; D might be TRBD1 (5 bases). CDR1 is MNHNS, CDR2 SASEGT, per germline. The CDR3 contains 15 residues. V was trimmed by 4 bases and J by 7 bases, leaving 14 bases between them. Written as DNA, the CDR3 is TGTGCCAGCAGTGGGATCGGGACTGTGAATTCACCCCTCCACTTT. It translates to CASSGIGTVNSPLHF.

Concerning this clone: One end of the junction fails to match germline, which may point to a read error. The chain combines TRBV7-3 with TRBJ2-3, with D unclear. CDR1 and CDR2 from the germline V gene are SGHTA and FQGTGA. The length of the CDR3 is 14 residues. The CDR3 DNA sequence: TGTGCCAGCAGCCTAACGACTTTCACAGATACGCAGTATTTT. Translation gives CASSLTTFTDTQYF.

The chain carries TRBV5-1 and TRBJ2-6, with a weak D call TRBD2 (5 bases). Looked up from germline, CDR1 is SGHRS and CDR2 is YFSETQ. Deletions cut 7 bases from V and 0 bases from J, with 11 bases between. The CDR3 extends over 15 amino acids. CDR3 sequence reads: CASYDGGSGANVLTF. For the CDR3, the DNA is TGCGCCAGCTATGACGGAGGCTCTGGGGCCAACGTCCTGACTTTC.

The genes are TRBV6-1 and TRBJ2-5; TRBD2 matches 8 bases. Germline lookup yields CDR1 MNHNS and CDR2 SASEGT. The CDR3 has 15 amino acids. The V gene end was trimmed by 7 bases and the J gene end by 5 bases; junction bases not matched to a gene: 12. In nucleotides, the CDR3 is TGTGCCAGCACCCTCACTAGCGGATGGGGGGAGACCCAGTACTTC. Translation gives CASTLTSGWGETQYF.

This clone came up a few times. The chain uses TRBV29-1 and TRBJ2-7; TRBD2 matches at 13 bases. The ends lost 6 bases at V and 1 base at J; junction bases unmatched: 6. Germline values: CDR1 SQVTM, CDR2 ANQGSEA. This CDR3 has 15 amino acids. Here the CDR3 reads CSVGTSGVGSYEQYV. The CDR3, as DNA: TGCAGCGTGGGGACTAGCGGGGTCGGGTCCTACGAGCAGTACGTC.

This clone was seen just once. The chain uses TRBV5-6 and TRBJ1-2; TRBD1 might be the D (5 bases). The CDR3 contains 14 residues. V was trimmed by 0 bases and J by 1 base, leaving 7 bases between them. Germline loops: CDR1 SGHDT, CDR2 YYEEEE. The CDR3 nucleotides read TGTGCCAGCAGCTTGGGACAGCTTAACTATGGCTACACCTTC. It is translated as CASSLGQLNYGYTF.

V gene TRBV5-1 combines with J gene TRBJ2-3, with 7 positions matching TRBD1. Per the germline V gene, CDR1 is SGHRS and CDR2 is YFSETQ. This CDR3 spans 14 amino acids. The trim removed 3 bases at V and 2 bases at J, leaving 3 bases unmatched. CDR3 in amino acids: CASSSGQDTDTQYF. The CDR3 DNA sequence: TGCGCCAGCAGCTCCGGACAGGACACAGATACGCAGTATTTT.

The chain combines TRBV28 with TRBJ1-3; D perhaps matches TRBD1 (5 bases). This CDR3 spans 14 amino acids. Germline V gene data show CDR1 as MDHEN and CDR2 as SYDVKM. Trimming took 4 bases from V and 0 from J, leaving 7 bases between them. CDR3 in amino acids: CASSSGSSGNTIYF. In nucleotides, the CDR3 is TGTGCCAGCAGTTCAGGGAGCTCTGGAAACACCATATATTTT.

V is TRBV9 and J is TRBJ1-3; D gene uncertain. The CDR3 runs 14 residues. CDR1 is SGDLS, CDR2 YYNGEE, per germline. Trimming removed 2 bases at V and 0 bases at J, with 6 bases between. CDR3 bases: TGTGCCAGCAGCGTCGGGCTCTCTGGAAACACCATATATTTT. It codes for CASSVGLSGNTIYF.

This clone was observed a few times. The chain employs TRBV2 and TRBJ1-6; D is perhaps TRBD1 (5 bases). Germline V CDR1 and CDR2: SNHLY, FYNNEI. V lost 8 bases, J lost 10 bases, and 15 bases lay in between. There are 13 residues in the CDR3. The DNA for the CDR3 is TGTGCCAGCCGGGACTCTCTTTCATCACCCCTCCACTTT. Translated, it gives CASRDSLSSPLHF.

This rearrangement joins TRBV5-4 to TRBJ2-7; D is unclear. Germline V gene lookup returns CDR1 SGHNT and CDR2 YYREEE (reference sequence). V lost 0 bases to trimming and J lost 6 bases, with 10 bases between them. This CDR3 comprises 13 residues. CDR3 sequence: CASSLDSGVEQYF. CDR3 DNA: TGTGCCAGCAGCTTGGATTCAGGAGTCGAGCAGTACTTC.

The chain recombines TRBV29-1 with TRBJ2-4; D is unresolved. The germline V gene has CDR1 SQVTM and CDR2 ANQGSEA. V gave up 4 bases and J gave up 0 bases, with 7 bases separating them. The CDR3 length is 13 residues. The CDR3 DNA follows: TGCAGCGTTGCGAACGTAGCCAAAAACATTCAGTACTTC. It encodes CSVANVAKNIQYF.

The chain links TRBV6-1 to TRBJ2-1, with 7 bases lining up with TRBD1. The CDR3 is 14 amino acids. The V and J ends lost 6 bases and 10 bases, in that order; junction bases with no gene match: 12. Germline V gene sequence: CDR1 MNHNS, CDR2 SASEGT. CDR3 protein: CASSDLTGVGEQFF. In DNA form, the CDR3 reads TGTGCCAGCAGCGACCTTACAGGGGTAGGAGAGCAGTTCTTC.

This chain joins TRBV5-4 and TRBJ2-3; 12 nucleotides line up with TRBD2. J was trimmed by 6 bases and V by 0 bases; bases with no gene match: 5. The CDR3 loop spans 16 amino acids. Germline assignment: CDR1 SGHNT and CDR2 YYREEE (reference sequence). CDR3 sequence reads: CASSLDQGLAGDTQYF. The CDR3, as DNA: TGTGCCAGCAGCTTGGATCAAGGACTAGCGGGGGATACGCAGTATTTT. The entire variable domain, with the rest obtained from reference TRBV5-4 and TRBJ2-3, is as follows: ETGVTQSPTHLIKTRGQQVTLRCSSQSGHNTVSWYQQALGQGPQFIFQYYREEENGRGNFPPRFSGLQFPNYSSELNVNALELDDSALYLCASSLDQGLAGDTQYFGPGTRLTVL.

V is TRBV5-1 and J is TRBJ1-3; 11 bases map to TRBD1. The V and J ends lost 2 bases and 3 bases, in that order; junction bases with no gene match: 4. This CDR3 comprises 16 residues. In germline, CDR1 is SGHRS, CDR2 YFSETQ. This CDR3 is CASSFSGTGGGNTIYF. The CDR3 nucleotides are TGCGCCAGCAGCTTCTCCGGGACAGGGGGTGGAAACACCATATATTTT.

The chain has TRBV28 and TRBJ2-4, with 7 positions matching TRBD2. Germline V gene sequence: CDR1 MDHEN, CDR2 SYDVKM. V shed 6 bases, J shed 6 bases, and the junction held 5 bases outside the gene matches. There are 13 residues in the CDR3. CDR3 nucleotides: TGTGCCAGCAGCCCCTCGGGAGGAAACATTCAGTACTTC. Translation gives CASSPSGGNIQYF.